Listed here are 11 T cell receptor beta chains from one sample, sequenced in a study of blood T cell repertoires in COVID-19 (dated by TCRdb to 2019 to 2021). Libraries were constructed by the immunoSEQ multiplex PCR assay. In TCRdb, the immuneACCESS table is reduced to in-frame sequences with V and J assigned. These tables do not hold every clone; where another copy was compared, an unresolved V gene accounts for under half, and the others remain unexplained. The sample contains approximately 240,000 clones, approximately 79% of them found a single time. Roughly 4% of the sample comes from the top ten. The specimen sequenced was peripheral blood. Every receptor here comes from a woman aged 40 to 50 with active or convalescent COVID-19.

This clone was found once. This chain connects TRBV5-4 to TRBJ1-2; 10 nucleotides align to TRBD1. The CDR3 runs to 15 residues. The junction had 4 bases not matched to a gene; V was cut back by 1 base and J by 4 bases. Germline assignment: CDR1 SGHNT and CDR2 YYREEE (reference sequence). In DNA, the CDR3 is TGTGCCAGCAGCTTGCGTAGACAGGGGGCCTATGGCTACACCTTC. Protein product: CASSLRRQGAYGYTF.

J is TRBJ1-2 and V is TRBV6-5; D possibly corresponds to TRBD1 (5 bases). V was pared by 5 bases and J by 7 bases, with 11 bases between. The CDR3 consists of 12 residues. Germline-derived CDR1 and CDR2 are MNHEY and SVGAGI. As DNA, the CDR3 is TGTGCCAGCAGTAAACAGGATTTTGGCTACACCTTC. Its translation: CASSKQDFGYTF.

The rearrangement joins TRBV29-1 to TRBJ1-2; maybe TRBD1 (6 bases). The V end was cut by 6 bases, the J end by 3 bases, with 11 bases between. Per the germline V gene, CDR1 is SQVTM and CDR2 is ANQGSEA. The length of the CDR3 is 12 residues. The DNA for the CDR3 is TGCAGCGTGACACAGGGTGACTATGGCTACACCTTC. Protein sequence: CSVTQGDYGYTF.

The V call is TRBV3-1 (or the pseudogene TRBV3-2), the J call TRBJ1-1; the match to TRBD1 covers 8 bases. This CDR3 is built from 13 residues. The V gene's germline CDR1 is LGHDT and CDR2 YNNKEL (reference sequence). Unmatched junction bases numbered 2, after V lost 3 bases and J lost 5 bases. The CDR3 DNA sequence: TGTGCCAGCAGCCAGGACAGGGCTACTGAAGCTTTCTTT. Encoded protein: CASSQDRATEAFF.

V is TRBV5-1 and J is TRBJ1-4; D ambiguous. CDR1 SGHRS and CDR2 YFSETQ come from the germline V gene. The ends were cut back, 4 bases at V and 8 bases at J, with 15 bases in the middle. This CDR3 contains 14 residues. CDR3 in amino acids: CASSPGWEGEKLFF. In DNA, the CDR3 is TGCGCCAGCAGCCCCGGGTGGGAGGGAGAAAAACTGTTTTTT.

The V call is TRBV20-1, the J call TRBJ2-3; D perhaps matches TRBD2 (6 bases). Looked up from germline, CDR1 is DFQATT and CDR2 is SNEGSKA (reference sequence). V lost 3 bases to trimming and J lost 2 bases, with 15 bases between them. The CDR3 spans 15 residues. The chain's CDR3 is CSASSRLVITDTQYF. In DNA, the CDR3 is TGCAGTGCTAGTTCCCGACTAGTTATCACAGATACGCAGTATTTT.

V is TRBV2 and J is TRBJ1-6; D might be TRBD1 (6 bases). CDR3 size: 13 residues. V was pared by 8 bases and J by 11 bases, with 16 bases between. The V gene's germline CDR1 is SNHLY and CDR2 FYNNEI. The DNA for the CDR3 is TGTGCCAGCCACACACAGGGTCTGGCACCCCTCCACTTT. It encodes CASHTQGLAPLHF. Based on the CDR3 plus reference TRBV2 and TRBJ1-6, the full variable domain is EPEVTQTPSHQVTQMGQEVILRCVPISNHLYFYWYRQILGQKVEFLVSFYNNEISEKSEIFDDQFSVERPDGSNFTLKIRSTKLEDSAMYFCASHTQGLAPLHFGNGTRLTVT.

CDR3 sequence reads: CASSDWDRGSYEQYF. CDR3 in DNA: TGTGCCAGCAGTGATTGGGACAGGGGATCCTACGAGCAGTACTTC. V and J are TRBV2 and TRBJ2-7; 10 positions match TRBD1. Trimming took 3 bases from V and 1 from J; bases not matched to a gene: 3. The CDR3 spans 15 residues. Germline loops: CDR1 SNHLY, CDR2 FYNNEI.

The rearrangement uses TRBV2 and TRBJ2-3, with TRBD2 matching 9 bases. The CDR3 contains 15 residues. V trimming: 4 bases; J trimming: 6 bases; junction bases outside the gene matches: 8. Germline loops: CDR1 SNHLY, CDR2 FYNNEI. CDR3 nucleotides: TGTGCCAGCAGTGCAATAGCGGGGGCGGGGGATACGCAGTATTTT. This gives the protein CASSAIAGAGDTQYF.

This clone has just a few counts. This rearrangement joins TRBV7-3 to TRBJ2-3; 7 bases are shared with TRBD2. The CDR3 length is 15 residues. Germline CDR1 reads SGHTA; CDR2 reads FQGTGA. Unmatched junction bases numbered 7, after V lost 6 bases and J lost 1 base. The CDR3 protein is CASSHARGGTDTQYF. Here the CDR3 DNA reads TGTGCCAGCAGTCATGCTCGGGGGGGCACAGATACGCAGTATTTT.

For the CDR3, the DNA is TGTGCCAGTACCATTAGGGTCGGGAGTTCGGACACTGAAGCTTTCTTT. Its protein product is CASTIRVGSSDTEAFF. The V call is TRBV19, the J call TRBJ1-1; D is ambiguous. CDR1 is LNHDA, CDR2 SQIVND, per germline (reference sequence). The CDR3 has 16 residues. V lost 7 bases, J lost 3 bases, and 21 bases lay in between.